One sample yielded the 23 T cell receptor beta chains listed below, sequenced in a study of T cell responses to AZD1222 COVID-19 vaccine. Here immunoSEQ multiplex PCR was the method, and the copy in TCRdb shows in-frame clones only, minus some. The sample consists of approximately 150,000 clones, roughly nine tenths of them appearing once. The sample here was peripheral blood, taken on day 0 of AZD1222 vaccination. The receptors here all came from an adult in good health.

V and J are TRBV5-4 and TRBJ2-2; 10 nucleotides align to TRBD2. The CDR3 has 15 amino acids. Germline V lookup: CDR1 SGHNT, CDR2 YYREEE (reference sequence). Germline trimming cut 4 bases from V and 7 bases from J; bases unmatched to any gene: 7. The CDR3 spells CASSTSGRANGELFF. CDR3 in DNA: TGTGCCAGCAGCACAAGCGGGAGGGCCAACGGGGAGCTGTTTTTT.

The rearrangement links TRBV14 to TRBJ1-3; no reliable D call. V lost 5 bases to trimming and J lost 0 bases, with 14 bases between them. Germline V gene sequence: CDR1 SGHDN, CDR2 FVKESK. This CDR3 spans 16 amino acids. The CDR3 loop is CASSWRLDASGNTIYF. The CDR3 DNA reads TGTGCCAGCAGCTGGCGGTTGGACGCCTCTGGAAACACCATATATTTT.

This clone showed up just a few times. The chain has TRBV5-1 and TRBJ2-7; no clear D. Germline CDR1 is SGHRS and CDR2 is YFSETQ. The CDR3 sequence is 14 residues long. Between the trimmed V and J ends, which lost 0 bases and 3 bases, there was a span of 10 bases. The CDR3, as DNA: TGCGCCAGCAGCTTGGAAGCCCCCAGCTACGAGCAGTACTTC. It translates to CASSLEAPSYEQYF.

The chain couples TRBV27 to TRBJ1-4; 10 bases line up with TRBD1. Losses at the gene ends were 4 bases for V and 8 bases for J; bases not matched to a gene: 7. The CDR3 spans 15 residues. Germline CDR1 is MNHEY and CDR2 is SMNVEV (reference sequence). The CDR3 nucleotides read TGTGCCAGCAGTTCCCCCGGGACAGGGGACGAAAAACTGTTTTTT. This codes for CASSSPGTGDEKLFF.

V gene TRBV13 combines with J gene TRBJ1-1; no firm D call. Germline V gene lookup returns CDR1 PRHDT and CDR2 FYEKMQ (reference sequence). Trimming stripped 3 bases from V and 8 bases from J, with 7 bases between. CDR3 size: 11 residues. The CDR3 coding sequence is TGTGCCAGCAGCTTGGGCGGGGAAGCTTTCTTT. The encoded protein is CASSLGGEAFF.

This chain joins TRBV3-1 (or the pseudogene TRBV3-2) and TRBJ1-1; tentative D call: TRBD1 (6 bases). CDR1 and CDR2 (germline): LGHDT, YNNKEL (reference sequence). The CDR3 runs 16 residues. With 3 bases removed from V and 1 base from J, the gap between germline ends came to 15 bases. The CDR3 protein is CASSHKGRGRNTEAFF. The CDR3 nucleotides are TGTGCCAGCAGCCACAAGGGCAGGGGCAGGAACACTGAAGCTTTCTTT.

The chain couples TRBV7-9 to TRBJ2-3; 12 bases line up with TRBD2. This CDR3 has 18 amino acids. CDR1 and CDR2 from the germline V gene are SEHNR and FQNEAQ (reference sequence). V lost 5 bases, J lost 4 bases, and 13 bases stayed unmatched. CDR3: CASSPPFRLAGVSDTQYF. Written as DNA, the CDR3 is TGTGCCAGCAGCCCACCTTTTCGACTAGCGGGAGTCTCAGATACGCAGTATTTT.

The J gene is TRBJ1-2, the V gene TRBV27; D not resolved. The ends were cut back, 6 bases at V and 6 bases at J, with 14 bases in the middle. The CDR3 consists of 13 residues. The germline CDR1 and CDR2 sequences are MNHEY and SMNVEV (reference sequence). The CDR3 region is CASRPTAGDGYTF. The CDR3, as DNA: TGTGCCAGCAGGCCCACAGCGGGCGATGGCTACACCTTC.

The gene calls are TRBV7-9 and TRBJ2-7; D call uncertain. CDR3 size: 14 residues. V was shortened by 4 bases and J by 6 bases, with 16 bases between the two germline ends. Germline-derived CDR1 and CDR2 are SEHNR and FQNEAQ (reference sequence). The CDR3: CASSSETLSSEQYF. CDR3 coding DNA: TGTGCCAGCAGCTCTGAGACTCTGAGTAGCGAGCAGTACTTC.

J is TRBJ1-5 and V is TRBV7-2, with D possibly TRBD1 on 6 matching bases. The CDR3 spans 14 residues. Germline V gives CDR1 SGHTA, CDR2 FQGNSA. The germline V and J ends were trimmed by 4 bases and 2 bases, with 9 bases remaining between them. The DNA for the CDR3 is TGTGCCAGCAGCTCACGACAGGGCAATCAGCCCCAGCATTTT. This sequence encodes CASSSRQGNQPQHF.

This clone was recorded only once. V is TRBV27 and J is TRBJ2-2; 13 bases agree with TRBD2. This CDR3 has 16 amino acids. The V gene's germline CDR1 is MNHEY and CDR2 SMNVEV (reference sequence). The ends lost 5 bases at V and 5 bases at J; junction bases unmatched: 5. CDR3 sequence (DNA): TGTGCCAGCAGTCCAGGACTAGCGGGAGTTACCGGGGAGCTGTTTTTT. It translates to CASSPGLAGVTGELFF.

The genes are TRBV27 and TRBJ2-5; D perhaps matches TRBD2 (6 bases). The V end was cut by 4 bases, the J end by 3 bases, with 18 bases between. The CDR3 is 16 amino acids. Germline CDR1 MNHEY, CDR2 SMNVEV (reference sequence). The CDR3 nucleotides are TGTGCCAGCAGTTCCGGGACGGGGGTAAGGGAAGAGACCCAGTACTTC. Translated: CASSSGTGVREETQYF.

This chain links TRBV7-2 with TRBJ2-1; D may correspond to TRBD1 or TRBD2 (6 bases each). The CDR3 spans 14 residues. CDR1 and CDR2 (germline): SGHTA, FQGNSA. V lost 4 bases and J lost 3, with 10 bases in between. The CDR3 DNA sequence: TGTGCCAGCAGCTCGCGGGACATCTACAATGAGCAGTTCTTC. Residues: CASSSRDIYNEQFF.

J is TRBJ1-4 and V is TRBV4-2; weak D call: TRBD1 (5 bases). V lost 0 bases, J lost 15 bases, and 20 bases lay in between. The CDR3 loop spans 15 amino acids. Germline loops: CDR1 LGHNA, CDR2 YNFKEQ. This CDR3 reads CASSQDKGPWPNLFF. In DNA form, the CDR3 reads TGTGCCAGCAGCCAAGACAAGGGGCCATGGCCCAACTTGTTTTTT.

The V and J genes are TRBV4-3 and TRBJ1-1; tentatively, D is TRBD1 (5 bases). Trimming took 0 bases from V and 8 from J, leaving 13 bases between them. CDR1 and CDR2 from the germline V gene are LGHNA and YSLEER. The CDR3 runs 14 residues. CDR3 DNA: TGCGCCAGCAGCCAAGAGGGGGTAGGACGAGAAGCTTTCTTT. The encoded protein is CASSQEGVGREAFF.

Here the CDR3 reads CASSSTYLSGFF. Written as DNA, the CDR3 is TGTGCCAGCAGCTCTACTTATCTTTCGGGGTTCTTC. The rearrangement joins TRBV6-2 or TRBV6-3 to TRBJ2-1; no reliable D call. Germline assignment: CDR1 MNHEY and CDR2 SVGEGT. CDR3 length: 12 amino acids. Trimming removed 6 bases from V and 15 bases from J, with 18 bases in between.

As to this clone: Germline is not matched at one junction end, which may reflect a read error. This sequence joins TRBV5-4 and TRBJ1-1; D not resolved. This CDR3 spans 13 amino acids. The V gene's germline CDR1 is SGHNT and CDR2 YYREEE (reference sequence). In nucleotides, the CDR3 is TGTGCCAGCAGCTCTTACAGAGACACTAAAGCTTTCTTT. This translates into CASSSYRDTKAFF.

CDR3 sequence (DNA): TGTGCCAGCAGCCATAGCGGGAGGTACACCGGGGAGCTGTTTTTT. This codes for CASSHSGRYTGELFF. This chain uses TRBV7-9 with TRBJ2-2; 10 bases match TRBD2. The CDR3 contains 15 residues. V dropped 5 bases and J dropped 3; count of bases not matched to a gene: 3. In germline, CDR1 is SEHNR, CDR2 FQNEAQ (reference sequence).

The CDR3 DNA follows: TGCAGCGCACAGGGCGAGGACACTGAAGCTTTCTTT. It encodes CSAQGEDTEAFF. The V and J genes are TRBV29-1 and TRBJ1-1, with D maybe TRBD1 (6 bases). The CDR3 is 12 amino acids. In germline, CDR1 is SQVTM, CDR2 ANQGSEA. Trimming took off 7 bases at V and 3 bases at J, with 12 bases between the two ends.

V and J are TRBV7-3 and TRBJ1-1, with 8 bases aligning to TRBD1. The CDR3 extends over 14 amino acids. Per germline, CDR1 SGHTA and CDR2 FQGTGA. V was clipped by 5 bases and J by 1 base; unmatched bases: 3. This CDR3 reads CASSAGGPNTEAFF. In DNA form, the CDR3 reads TGTGCCAGCAGCGCAGGGGGCCCGAACACTGAAGCTTTCTTT.

The chain recombines TRBV28 with TRBJ1-1; possibly TRBD1 for D (6 bases). The CDR3 is 15 residues long. CDR1 is MDHEN, CDR2 SYDVKM, per germline. Trimming took 5 bases from V and 6 from J, leaving 19 bases between them. The CDR3 DNA is TGTGCCAGCAGTCAAACCGCGACAGGTTTGGCTGAAGCTTTCTTT. Amino acid sequence: CASSQTATGLAEAFF. Drawing the rest from reference TRBV28 and TRBJ1-1, the complete variable domain is DVKVTQSSRYLVKRTGEKVFLECVQDMDHENMFWYRQDPGLGLRLIYFSYDVKMKEKGDIPEGYSVSREKKERFSLILESASTNQTSMYLCASSQTATGLAEAFFGQGTRLTVV.

The chain is built from TRBV6-2 or TRBV6-3 and TRBJ1-1; no clear D. Trimming took off 5 bases at V and 8 bases at J, with 15 bases between the two ends. Germline V gene sequence: CDR1 MNHEY, CDR2 SVGEGT. The CDR3 spans 13 residues. This chain's CDR3 is CASSPQERSEAFF. DNA for the CDR3: TGTGCCAGCAGTCCCCAGGAGCGGTCGGAAGCTTTCTTT.

This chain links TRBV9 with TRBJ2-5, with a possible D match to TRBD2 (6 bases). The length of the CDR3 is 18 residues. The V gene lost 3 bases and the J gene lost 5 bases, with 26 bases spanning the gap. CDR1 and CDR2 from the germline V gene are SGDLS and YYNGEE. CDR3 residues: CASSAPRGGLQRRETQYF. The DNA for the CDR3 is TGTGCCAGCAGCGCCCCCCGGGGAGGACTGCAAAGGCGGGAGACCCAGTACTTC.